The rows below give T cell receptor beta chains drawn from one sample of a study of blood T cell repertoires in COVID-19. Measured with immunoSEQ multiplex PCR; TCRdb has only the in-frame clones, and not every one. The profile covers 60,000 to 70,000 clones, with roughly 84% appearing a single time and 4.5% to 7% taken by the ten largest. The sample was peripheral blood. The receptors were sampled from a woman in her 70s with acute or convalescent COVID-19. CDR3s include the opening cysteine and the closing phenylalanine or tryptophan. Each record gives: D gene, V gene, J gene, clone size, CDR3 protein, CDR3 DNA. D genes are given only for firm matches. Clone size, where shown, is once, few, many, or a class for clones that have expanded.

d_gene: TRBD2
v_gene: TRBV6-5
j_gene: TRBJ2-1
abundance: .
CDR3aa: CASRAGGVYNEQFF
CDR3nt: TGTGCCAGCAGAGCGGGGGGCGTCTACAATGAGCAGTTCTTC

d_gene: TRBD1
v_gene: TRBV9
j_gene: TRBJ1-6
abundance: few
CDR3aa: CASAGQGQSSPLHF
CDR3nt: TGTGCCAGTGCCGGACAGGGGCAGAGTTCACCCCTCCACTTT

d_gene: TRBD2
v_gene: TRBV4-2
j_gene: TRBJ2-7
abundance: .
CDR3aa: CASSQELATSGGRTYEQYF
CDR3nt: TGTGCCAGCAGCCAAGAACTTGCGACTAGCGGGGGGCGAACCTACGAGCAGTACTTC

d_gene: .
v_gene: TRBV6-1
j_gene: TRBJ2-7
abundance: .
CDR3aa: CASSDLLDEQYF
CDR3nt: TGTGCCAGCAGTGACCTACTCGACGAGCAGTACTTC

d_gene: TRBD2
v_gene: TRBV2
j_gene: TRBJ2-1
abundance: .
CDR3aa: CASSEIGLAGGSSYNEQFF
CDR3nt: TGTGCCAGCAGTGAGATAGGACTAGCGGGGGGGAGCTCCTACAATGAGCAGTTCTTC

d_gene: TRBD1
v_gene: TRBV6-5
j_gene: TRBJ1-1
abundance: .
CDR3aa: CASIEQGGTEAFF
CDR3nt: TGTGCCAGCATCGAACAGGGGGGCACTGAAGCTTTCTTT

d_gene: TRBD1
v_gene: TRBV6-6
j_gene: TRBJ1-5
abundance: few
CDR3aa: CASSRRQGEPQHF
CDR3nt: TGTGCCAGCAGTAGGCGACAGGGGGAGCCCCAGCATTTT

d_gene: .
v_gene: TRBV7-9
j_gene: TRBJ2-7
abundance: .
CDR3aa: CASSLKGARYEQYF
CDR3nt: TGTGCCAGCAGCTTAAAAGGGGCACGGTACGAGCAGTACTTC

d_gene: TRBD1
v_gene: TRBV5-1
j_gene: TRBJ1-3
abundance: .
CDR3aa: CASSLTRQGFSGNTIYF
CDR3nt: TGCGCCAGCAGCTTGACACGACAGGGGTTCTCTGGAAACACCATATATTTT

d_gene: TRBD1
v_gene: TRBV6-1
j_gene: TRBJ2-7
abundance: .
CDR3aa: CASSEARDRDIRYF
CDR3nt: TGTGCCAGCAGTGAAGCGAGGGACAGGGACATCAGGTACTTC

d_gene: .
v_gene: TRBV5-1
j_gene: TRBJ1-6
abundance: .
CDR3aa: CASSFGVEGNSPLHF
CDR3nt: TGCGCCAGCAGCTTTGGCGTGGAGGGTAATTCACCCCTCCACTTT

d_gene: TRBD1
v_gene: TRBV5-6
j_gene: TRBJ1-6
abundance: .
CDR3aa: CASSRGQGANSPLHF
CDR3nt: TGTGCCAGCAGCCGGGGACAGGGTGCTAATTCACCCCTCCACTTT

d_gene: .
v_gene: TRBV4-2
j_gene: TRBJ2-1
abundance: once
CDR3aa: CASSPLGSNFHEQFF
CDR3nt: TGTGCCAGCAGCCCTCTCGGGAGCAATTTCCATGAGCAGTTCTTC

d_gene: .
v_gene: TRBV5-8
j_gene: TRBJ2-3
abundance: .
CDR3aa: CASQLGALNTDTQYF
CDR3nt: TGTGCCAGTCAGCTTGGGGCCCTGAACACAGATACGCAGTATTTT

d_gene: .
v_gene: TRBV7-2
j_gene: TRBJ2-1
abundance: .
CDR3aa: CASSLAVGGQFF
CDR3nt: TGTGCCAGCAGCTTAGCGGTTGGAGGTCAGTTCTTC

d_gene: TRBD1
v_gene: TRBV7-2
j_gene: TRBJ2-5
abundance: few
CDR3aa: CASSSSGTGGGETQYF
CDR3nt: TGTGCCAGCAGCTCCAGCGGGACAGGGGGTGGTGAGACCCAGTACTTC

d_gene: .
v_gene: TRBV4-2
j_gene: TRBJ2-3
abundance: .
CDR3aa: CASSQGGGGEADTQYF
CDR3nt: TGTGCCAGCAGCCAAGGGGGTGGTGGGGAGGCAGATACGCAGTATTTT

d_gene: TRBD2
v_gene: TRBV6-2/TRBV6-3
j_gene: TRBJ2-3
abundance: .
CDR3aa: CASSYPGLAGPKGVADTQYF
CDR3nt: TGTGCCAGCAGTTACCCGGGACTAGCGGGGCCCAAGGGGGTCGCAGATACGCAGTATTTT

d_gene: TRBD1
v_gene: TRBV7-9
j_gene: TRBJ1-2
abundance: .
CDR3aa: CASSLGQGYGYGYTF
CDR3nt: TGTGCCAGCAGCTTGGGACAGGGGTACGGCTATGGCTACACCTTC

d_gene: TRBD2
v_gene: TRBV11-2
j_gene: TRBJ2-5
abundance: .
CDR3aa: CASSLPRSGGAGGRETQYF
CDR3nt: TGTGCCAGCAGCTTACCCCGGAGCGGGGGGGCCGGGGGGCGCGAGACCCAGTACTTC

d_gene: TRBD2
v_gene: TRBV27
j_gene: TRBJ2-7
abundance: .
CDR3aa: CASSTSGGNYEQYF
CDR3nt: TGTGCCAGCAGCACCAGCGGGGGAAACTACGAGCAGTACTTC

d_gene: .
v_gene: TRBV27
j_gene: TRBJ1-4
abundance: few
CDR3aa: CASSPGATNEKLFF
CDR3nt: TGTGCCAGCAGTCCAGGGGCAACTAATGAAAAACTGTTTTTT